The T cell receptor beta chain under discussion was sequenced for a study of blood T cell repertoires in COVID-19. Clones were sequenced by immunoSEQ multiplex PCR, and TCRdb holds only the in-frame ones, with some missing. The table has about 370,000 clones, 70% to 90% seen once; the top ten hold less than 3.5%. The CDR3 is made up of 14 amino acids. Germline V gene sequence: CDR1 SGDLS, CDR2 YYNGEE. Trimming took off 1 base at V and 0 bases at J, with 8 bases between the two ends. Specimen: peripheral blood. The clonotype originates from a woman aged 25 to 39 with COVID-19, enrolled during active disease. The chain joins TRBV9 to TRBJ2-7; TRBD2 might be the D (5 bases). The CDR3 bases are TGTGCCAGCAGCGTAAGAGCGGACTCCTACGAGCAGTACGTC. Its translation is CASSVRADSYEQYV.